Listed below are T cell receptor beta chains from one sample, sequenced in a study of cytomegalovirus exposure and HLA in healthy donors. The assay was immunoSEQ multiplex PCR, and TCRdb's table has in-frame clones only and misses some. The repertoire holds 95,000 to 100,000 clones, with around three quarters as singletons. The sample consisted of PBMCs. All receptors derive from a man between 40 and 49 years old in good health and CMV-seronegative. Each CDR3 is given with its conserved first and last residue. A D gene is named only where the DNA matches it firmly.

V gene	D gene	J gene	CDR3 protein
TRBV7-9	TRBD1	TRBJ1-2	CSSSLDVDRLDYGYTF
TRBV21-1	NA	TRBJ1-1	CASSKIPSRNTEAFF
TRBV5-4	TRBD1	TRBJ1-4	CASSSGQDEKLFF
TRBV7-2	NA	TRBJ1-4	CASSLARQELFF
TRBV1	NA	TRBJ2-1	CTSSQDLLCGTYNEQFF
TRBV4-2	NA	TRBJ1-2	CASSQELGLKNYGYTF
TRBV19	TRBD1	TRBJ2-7	CASTPTGGIYEQYF
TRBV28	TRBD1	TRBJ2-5	CASSFKQGDQETQYF
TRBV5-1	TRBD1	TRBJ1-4	CASSDRTGDGKLLFF
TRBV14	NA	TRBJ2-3	CASSQNPTDTQYF
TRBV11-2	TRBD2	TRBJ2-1	CASRGGLAGGLGNEQFF
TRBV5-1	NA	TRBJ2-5	CASSRSAAVQETQYF
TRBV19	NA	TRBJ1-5	CASRRGRVGNNQPQHF
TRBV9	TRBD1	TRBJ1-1	CASSGAATGTGAEAFF
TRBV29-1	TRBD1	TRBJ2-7	CSVRDSRVYEQYF
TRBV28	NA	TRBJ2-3	CASSFPADTQYF
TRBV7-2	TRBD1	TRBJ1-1	CASSSGGGVNTEAFF
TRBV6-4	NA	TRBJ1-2	CASSDYRLRGRSNYGYTF